This passage covers 14 T cell receptor beta chains from one sample sequenced in a study of shared clonotypes between healthy human individuals. The method was immunoSEQ multiplex PCR; TCRdb's version includes in-frame clones alone and lacks a portion of them. The data hold roughly 700,000 clones, with approximately 79% observed a single time. The sequenced sample consisted of memory CD4+ T cells sorted from blood. Stated subset: CD45RA-negative fraction. The receptors were gathered from a woman aged 25 to 39 in good health.

The V call is TRBV11-2, the J call TRBJ2-6, with D unclear. Trimming took 5 bases from V and 5 from J, leaving 7 bases between them. This CDR3 comprises 13 residues. In germline, CDR1 is SGHAT, CDR2 FQNNGV. CDR3 sequence reads: CASSPDWANVLTF. The CDR3 DNA reads as TGTGCCAGCAGCCCTGATTGGGCCAACGTCCTGACTTTC.

V gene TRBV2 combines with J gene TRBJ2-3; D may be TRBD1 (5 bases). CDR1 and CDR2 (germline): SNHLY, FYNNEI. V was clipped by 6 bases and J by 3 bases, with 13 bases between them. The CDR3 length is 14 residues. The CDR3 nucleotides are TGTGCCAGCAGGGTTAACCGACAGACAGATACGCAGTATTTT. As protein: CASRVNRQTDTQYF.

The rearrangement uses TRBV28 and TRBJ1-1, with a tentative D call TRBD1 (6 bases). This CDR3 has 15 amino acids. CDR1 is MDHEN and CDR2 is SYDVKM in the germline V gene. V dropped 5 bases and J dropped 0 bases, with 13 bases sitting between them. CDR3 loop: CASSPAGTLNTEAFF. The CDR3 DNA reads TGTGCCAGCAGTCCCGCCGGGACACTGAACACTGAAGCTTTCTTT.

The chain recombines TRBV11-2 with TRBJ1-1; 8 nucleotides line up with TRBD1. J was trimmed by 4 bases and V by 5 bases; bases with no gene match: 6. This CDR3 has 14 amino acids. Germline V CDR1 and CDR2: SGHAT, FQNNGV. This CDR3 reads CASSPQGAATEAFF. As DNA, the CDR3 is TGTGCCAGCAGCCCTCAGGGGGCTGCCACTGAAGCTTTCTTT.

In regard to this clone: This sample also contains other DNA sequences that code for the same CDR3. The rearrangement links TRBV20-1 to TRBJ1-2; no clear D. V shed 4 bases and J shed 0 bases, with 0 bases lying between them. Per germline, CDR1 DFQATT and CDR2 SNEGSKA (reference sequence). There are 10 residues in the CDR3. CDR3 DNA: TGCAGTGCTACTAACTATGGCTACACCTTC. Its protein is CSATNYGYTF.

Written as DNA, the CDR3 is TGTGCCAGCAGCTTAGCACATAACACCGGGGAGCTGTTTTTT. Its translation: CASSLAHNTGELFF. The genes are TRBV7-9 and TRBJ2-2, with unresolved D. V was clipped by 0 bases and J by 2 bases, with 4 bases between them. The CDR3 runs 14 residues. Germline V gene data show CDR1 as SEHNR and CDR2 as FQNEAQ (reference sequence).

The chain has TRBV2 and TRBJ2-5; the match to TRBD2 covers 9 bases. CDR3 length equals 16 residues. The germline V gene has CDR1 SNHLY and CDR2 FYNNEI. Trimming at V came to 4 bases and at J to 0 bases, leaving 6 bases not matched to a gene. The CDR3 sequence is CASSGLAGWYQETQYF. The CDR3 DNA is TGTGCCAGCAGTGGGCTAGCGGGGTGGTACCAAGAGACCCAGTACTTC.

V gene TRBV10-3 combines with J gene TRBJ1-2, with TRBD1 as a possible D gene (6 bases). The germline gives CDR1 ENHRY, CDR2 SYGVKD. Between the trimmed V and J ends, which lost 3 bases and 3 bases, there was a span of 14 bases. The CDR3 sequence is 15 residues long. The CDR3 DNA follows: TGTGCCATCAGTGATCATACAGGGAATGACTATGGCTACACCTTC. It codes for CAISDHTGNDYGYTF.

The chain joins TRBV14 to TRBJ1-3; 9 bases agree with TRBD1. The CDR3 length is 17 residues. Germline CDR1 reads SGHDN; CDR2 reads FVKESK. Germline trimming cut 5 bases from V and 0 bases from J; bases unmatched to any gene: 8. Written as DNA, the CDR3 is TGTGCCAGCAGCGGCCGGGACAGGGACTTCTCTGGAAACACCATATATTTT. Translation: CASSGRDRDFSGNTIYF.

The chain links TRBV28 to TRBJ1-1; D gene uncertain. CDR3 length equals 12 residues. Germline loops: CDR1 MDHEN, CDR2 SYDVKM. Trimming took off 7 bases at V and 2 bases at J, with 8 bases between the two ends. CDR3 bases: TGTGCCAGCACCAGTTTCAACACTGAAGCTTTCTTT. Its protein product is CASTSFNTEAFF.

The rearrangement joins TRBV28 to TRBJ2-7; TRBD1 matches at 7 bases. The length of the CDR3 is 16 residues. J lost 2 bases, V lost 5 bases, and 12 bases had no gene match. Germline CDR1 MDHEN, CDR2 SYDVKM. The CDR3 is CASSPRGTAVAYEQYF. CDR3 DNA: TGTGCCAGCAGTCCGCGAGGGACAGCAGTAGCCTACGAGCAGTACTTC.

The chain joins TRBV25-1 to TRBJ2-7, with 8 bases that match TRBD2. V lost 6 bases and J lost 5; bases outside the gene matches: 12. Germline V gene lookup returns CDR1 MGHDK and CDR2 SYGVNS. CDR3 length: 15 amino acids. The CDR3 is CASRASGSPTHEQYF. In DNA form, the CDR3 reads TGTGCCAGCAGGGCGAGCGGGAGCCCCACCCACGAGCAGTACTTC.

J is TRBJ1-2 and V is TRBV5-6, with 7 nucleotides matching TRBD1. Trimming took 4 bases from V and 0 from J; bases not matched to a gene: 9. From germline, CDR1 is SGHDT and CDR2 YYEEEE. There are 16 residues in the CDR3. DNA of the CDR3: TGTGCCAGCAGCCGGGGACAGCTGCGTACTAACTATGGCTACACCTTC. Translated, it gives CASSRGQLRTNYGYTF.

CDR3 sequence: CASSPHGLVSEQYF. The CDR3 nucleotides are TGTGCCAGCAGCCCTCACGGACTAGTAAGCGAGCAGTACTTC. This chain uses TRBV7-2 with TRBJ2-7; 7 bases match TRBD2. The CDR3 sequence is 14 residues long. Trimming removed 5 bases from V and 6 bases from J; junction bases left unmatched: 10. Germline V gene sequence: CDR1 SGHTA, CDR2 FQGNSA.